The 11 T cell receptor beta chains below were found in one sample sequenced in a study of T cells expressing NK-cell markers. One entry per CDR3 protein, without DNA, is what TCRdb gives after re-calling the 5' RACE reads. The listing records over 200,000 distinct CDR3 sequences. The sequencing sample was made of blood T cells: a sorted CD56 or NKG2C T cell subset, CD4+ or CD8+ T cells, or bulk PBMC T cells (not recorded which). Every receptor here comes from a man aged 18 to 29 in good health.

This chain uses TRBV6-1 with TRBJ2-1; TCRdb's D call, TRBD1, is unchecked because there is no DNA. CDR1 and CDR2 from the germline V gene are MNHNS and SASEGT. This CDR3 has 15 residues. CDR3: CASSGTGAVYNEQFF.

The chain combines TRBV29-1 with TRBJ2-1; TCRdb picks TRBD1, but there is no DNA to check that call. The CDR3 is 13 residues long. CDR1 is SQVTM, CDR2 ANQGSEA, per germline. The CDR3 reads CSVDRDRRAEQFF.

The rearrangement joins TRBV10-3 to TRBJ2-5; the D call from TCRdb, TRBD1, cannot be confirmed without DNA. The CDR3 contains 15 residues. Germline V lookup: CDR1 ENHRY, CDR2 SYGVKD. The CDR3 sequence is CAISESGGRQETQYF.

This CDR3 reads CASTGAGSPLHF. The chain recombines TRBV21-1 with TRBJ1-6; with no DNA, the TCRdb D assignment of TRBD1 cannot be verified. TRBV21-1 is recorded as a pseudogene. The CDR3 is 12 amino acids.

The J gene is TRBJ1-5, the V gene TRBV2. Germline-derived CDR1 and CDR2 are SNHLY and FYNNEI. The CDR3 contains 12 residues. The CDR3 region is CASAGPDQPQHF.

This sequence joins TRBV5-6 and TRBJ2-1; TCRdb's D call of TRBD1 is untestable without DNA. The CDR3 totals 15 residues. The germline V gene has CDR1 SGHDT and CDR2 YYEEEE. The chain's CDR3 is CASSRGPHEYNEQFF.

The chain joins TRBV19 to TRBJ1-1; the TCRdb D gene call, TRBD1, has no DNA to confirm it. Germline-derived CDR1 and CDR2 are LNHDA and SQIVND (reference sequence). The CDR3 is 16 residues long. The CDR3 region is CARPRGAQGDDTEAFF.

The rearrangement joins TRBV7-3 to TRBJ2-3. The CDR3 is 15 residues long. Germline CDR1 is SGHTA and CDR2 is FQGTGA. CDR3 in amino acids: CASSLSLLGTDTQYF.

The J gene is TRBJ1-2, the V gene TRBV11-2; without DNA, the TCRdb call of TRBD1 cannot be checked. This CDR3 spans 15 amino acids. Germline CDR1 and CDR2: SGHAT and FQNNGV. This chain's CDR3 is CASSNWTGQLYGYTF.

The chain is built from TRBV3-1 and TRBJ2-7; the D call from TCRdb, TRBD2, cannot be confirmed without DNA. This CDR3 comprises 15 residues. Germline V CDR1 and CDR2: LGHDT, YNNKEL (reference sequence). CDR3 sequence reads: CASSQVPSGAWEQYF.

CDR3 loop: CASSLASRLAGVNEQFF. J is TRBJ2-1 and V is TRBV7-9; lacking DNA, the TRBD2 call made by TCRdb goes unchecked. Looked up from germline, CDR1 is SEHNR and CDR2 is FQNEAQ (reference sequence). The CDR3 runs to 17 residues.